This is a list of T cell receptor beta chains from one sample in a study of blood T cells in healthy people across ages. TCRdb reanalysed the 5' RACE reads using MiXCR and keeps one entry per CDR3 protein. The repertoire consists of about 1.8 million distinct CDR3 sequences, with roughly 49% occurring once and the leading ten covering over 2%. The sequencing sample was made of blood. The receptors come from a woman aged 40 to 55 in good health. The CDR3 runs from the conserved cysteine through the conserved F or W. D genes are given only for firm matches. Clone size is given for some rows only: seen once, a few or many times, or a class if the clone is expanded.

cdr3_aa cdr3_nt clone_size j_call v_call cdr3_length d_call
CASSYGQGEFPFREKLFF TGTGCCAGCAGTTACGGACAGGGAGAGTTCCCTTTTCGGGAAAAACTGTTTTTT - TRBJ1-4 TRBV28 18 TRBD1
CASSFRGTDGETQYF TGTGCCAGCAGCTTCCGCGGAACGGATGGGGAGACCCAGTACTTC - TRBJ2-5 TRBV9 15 -
CASSFLRPNQPQHF TGTGCCAGCAGCTTCCTCCGACCAAACCAGCCCCAGCATTTT - TRBJ1-5 TRBV9 14 -
CASSLGSWGSYNEQFF TGTGCCAGCAGCCTCGGTAGCTGGGGCTCCTACAATGAGCAGTTCTTC - TRBJ2-1 TRBV7-2 16 -
CASSLLRDRGQETQYF TGTGCCAGCAGTTTATTGCGGGACAGGGGACAAGAGACCCAGTACTTC few TRBJ2-5 TRBV27 16 TRBD1
CASSLRHRYDRDMETQYF TGTGCCAGCAGCTTACGTCACCGGTATGACCGTGATATGGAGACCCAGTACTTC - TRBJ2-5 TRBV7-6 18 -
CASSLERELAKNIQYF TGTGCCAGCAGCTTAGAAAGGGAGCTAGCCAAAAACATTCAGTACTTC few TRBJ2-4 TRBV7-9 16 -
CASSSKPGDEQYF TGTGCCAGCAGCTCCAAACCGGGCGACGAGCAGTACTTC few TRBJ2-7 TRBV7-2 13 -
CASSQDSAAETFF TGCGCCAGCAGCCAAGATTCGGCCGCTGAAACTTTCTTT - TRBJ1-1 TRBV4-3 13 -
CSARGAGLFTDTQYF TGCAGTGCTAGAGGAGCGGGACTCTTCACAGATACGCAGTATTTT - TRBJ2-3 TRBV20-1 15 TRBD2
CASSNRGPNLSQGSPFYGYTF TGTGCCAGCAGCAACCGCGGACCTAATCTATCACAGGGCTCGCCCTTCTATGGCTACACCTTC - TRBJ1-2 TRBV5-6 21 -
CSARTGLLGRDIQYF TGCAGTGCGAGAACGGGACTTCTTGGCCGGGACATTCAGTACTTC - TRBJ2-4 TRBV20-1 15 -
CASSQDRAVRGKYF TGCGCCAGCAGCCAAGATAGGGCCGTCAGGGGGAAGTACTTC - TRBJ2-4 TRBV4-1 14 TRBD1
CASSKGVGLAERSDTQYF TGTGCCAGCAGCAAAGGGGTAGGGCTAGCGGAGCGGTCAGATACGCAGTATTTT - TRBJ2-3 TRBV21-1 18 -
CSGGLTDTQYF TGCAGTGGGGGCTTAACAGATACGCAGTATTTT few TRBJ2-3 TRBV20-1 11 -
CSARDPGTEETQYF TGCAGTGCTAGAGACCCCGGGACGGAAGAGACCCAGTACTTC few TRBJ2-5 TRBV20-1 14 -
CSARDQQQGLHGYTF TGCAGTGCTAGAGATCAGCAACAGGGTCTGCATGGCTACACCTTC - TRBJ1-2 TRBV20-1 15 -
CASSPIDSTNVLTF TGTGCCAGCTCACCCATTGACAGCACCAACGTCCTGACTTTC - TRBJ2-6 TRBV18 14 -
CASSRGQGESGYTF TGCGCCAGCAGCCGTGGACAGGGTGAATCTGGCTACACCTTC - TRBJ1-2 TRBV4-3 14 TRBD1
CASSPFMIPSAYNEQFF TGTGCCAGCAGCCCATTCATGATCCCGTCAGCATACAATGAGCAGTTCTTC - TRBJ2-1 TRBV11-1 17 -
CSVEAGRDEQFF TGCAGCGTTGAGGCAGGGAGGGATGAGCAGTTCTTC - TRBJ2-1 TRBV29-1 12 TRBD2
CASSEGVRLAGSSYEQYF TGTGCCAGCAGTGAAGGGGTAAGACTAGCGGGAAGCTCCTACGAGCAGTACTTC - TRBJ2-7 TRBV6-1 18 TRBD2
CASSLRNPGSYEQYF TGTGCCAGCAGCTTACGAAATCCCGGCTCCTACGAGCAGTACTTC few TRBJ2-7 TRBV7-2 15 -
CASSPKSEAKNIQYF TGTGCCAGCAGTCCTAAAAGCGAAGCCAAAAACATTCAGTACTTC - TRBJ2-4 TRBV28 15 -
CASSVSTLRYNERFF TGTGCCAGCAGCGTTTCTACTCTGAGATACAATGAGCGGTTCTTC - TRBJ2-1 TRBV9 15 -
CASSQAPLTGTSGTDTQYF TGCGCCAGCAGCCAAGCGCCCCTTACCGGGACTAGCGGCACAGATACGCAGTATTTT few TRBJ2-3 TRBV4-3 19 TRBD2
CASSQELGFSSYNEQFF TGCGCCAGCAGCCAAGAGCTGGGCTTTAGCTCCTACAATGAGCAGTTCTTC many TRBJ2-1 TRBV4-3 17 -
CASRTGTRTEQYF TGTGCCAGCAGAACCGGGACTAGGACCGAGCAGTACTTC few TRBJ2-7 TRBV6-2/TRBV6-3 13 TRBD2
CASSYLTGVEKETQYF TGCGCCAGCAGCTACCTGACAGGGGTGGAGAAAGAGACCCAGTACTTC - TRBJ2-5 TRBV5-1 16 TRBD1
CASSESHSGRGTDTQYF TGTGCCAGCAGTGAAAGCCATAGCGGGCGTGGCACAGATACGCAGTATTTT - TRBJ2-3 TRBV12-3/TRBV12-4 17 TRBD2
CAISESFGYGYTF TGTGCCATCAGTGAGTCGTTCGGGTATGGCTACACCTTC - TRBJ1-2 TRBV10-3 13 -
CASSTGINYEQYF TGTGCCAGTTCCACAGGGATTAACTACGAGCAGTACTTC few TRBJ2-7 TRBV7-2 13 -
CASSRRPVGTYEQYF TGTGCCAGCAGTCGCAGGCCGGTGGGGACCTACGAGCAGTACTTC once TRBJ2-7 TRBV6-5 15 -
CASSSMASGANVLTF TGTGCCAGCTCCTCGATGGCCTCTGGGGCCAACGTCCTGACTTTC - TRBJ2-6 TRBV6-6 15 -
CASSIAGGLREQFF TGTGCCAGCAGTATAGCGGGGGGTCTACGTGAGCAGTTCTTC - TRBJ2-1 TRBV28 14 TRBD2
CASSTDGDRGESLHF TGCGCCAGCAGCACGGACGGAGACAGGGGGGAATCCCTCCACTTT - TRBJ1-6 TRBV5-1 15 TRBD1
CASSLGATPLASYGYTF TGCGCCAGCAGCTTGGGGGCTACACCGTTAGCTAGCTATGGCTACACCTTC once TRBJ1-2 TRBV5-1 17 -
CASSYAVFYGYTF TGTGCCAGCAGTTATGCAGTTTTCTATGGCTACACCTTC - TRBJ1-2 TRBV6-5 13 -
CATSAPSGNNEQFF TGTGCCACCAGTGCCCCGAGTGGGAACAATGAGCAGTTCTTC few TRBJ2-1 TRBV24-1 14 -
CASSLDRVVETQYF TGCGCCAGCAGCTTGGACAGGGTTGTAGAGACCCAGTACTTC - TRBJ2-5 TRBV5-1 14 -
CASSLTAGTGVNEQFF TGTGCCAGCAGCTTAACTGCCGGGACAGGGGTCAATGAGCAGTTCTTC few TRBJ2-1 TRBV7-2 16 TRBD1
CASSNRNAGELFF TGTGCCAGCAGTAACAGGAACGCCGGGGAGCTGTTTTTT - TRBJ2-2 TRBV7-2 13 -
CSVRPTRSPIHEQYF TGCAGCGTTCGCCCGACAAGGTCGCCAATACACGAGCAGTACTTC - TRBJ2-7 TRBV29-1 15 -
CATQPGSSYNEQFF TGTGCCACACAACCGGGCAGCTCCTACAATGAGCAGTTCTTC few TRBJ2-1 TRBV5-6 14 -
CASSLAGLAGGTETQYF TGCGCCAGCAGCTTGGCAGGACTAGCGGGGGGGACAGAGACCCAGTACTTC - TRBJ2-5 TRBV5-1 17 TRBD2
CASSSTSGQETQYF TGTGCCAGCAGCTCTACTAGCGGCCAAGAGACCCAGTACTTC many TRBJ2-5 TRBV13 14 TRBD2
CASTMTSGAYEQYF TGTGCCAGCACCATGACTAGCGGGGCCTACGAGCAGTACTTC - TRBJ2-7 TRBV27 14 TRBD2
CSAKSDLSAGYTF TGCAGTGCTAAGAGCGACTTATCCGCTGGCTACACCTTC once TRBJ1-2 TRBV20-1 13 -
CSAGSRGEKLFF TGCAGTGCCGGCAGCCGTGGGGAAAAACTGTTTTTT - TRBJ1-4 TRBV20-1 12 -
CASSFRTGGSNEQFF TGTGCCAGCAGCTTCCGGACAGGGGGGAGCAATGAGCAGTTCTTC few TRBJ2-1 TRBV7-9 15 TRBD1
CASSGGTGTQAAKNIQYF TGTGCCAGCAGTGGGGGGACAGGGACCCAGGCGGCCAAAAACATTCAGTACTTC - TRBJ2-4 TRBV11-2 18 TRBD1
CASRGDRQGTYEQYF TGTGCCAGCAGGGGTGACAGGCAGGGAACCTACGAGCAGTACTTC - TRBJ2-7 TRBV28 15 -
CASSLTEGGYTF TGTGCCAGCAGCCTGACAGAGGGGGGCTACACCTTC - TRBJ1-2 TRBV7-2 12 -
CSAQISNYGYTF TGCAGTGCTCAGATCTCCAACTATGGCTACACCTTC - TRBJ1-2 TRBV20-1 12 -
CASSQEVRGSSYNEQYF TGCGCCAGCAGCCAAGAAGTTCGGGGGAGCTCCTACAATGAGCAGTACTTC - TRBJ2-7 TRBV4-1 17 -